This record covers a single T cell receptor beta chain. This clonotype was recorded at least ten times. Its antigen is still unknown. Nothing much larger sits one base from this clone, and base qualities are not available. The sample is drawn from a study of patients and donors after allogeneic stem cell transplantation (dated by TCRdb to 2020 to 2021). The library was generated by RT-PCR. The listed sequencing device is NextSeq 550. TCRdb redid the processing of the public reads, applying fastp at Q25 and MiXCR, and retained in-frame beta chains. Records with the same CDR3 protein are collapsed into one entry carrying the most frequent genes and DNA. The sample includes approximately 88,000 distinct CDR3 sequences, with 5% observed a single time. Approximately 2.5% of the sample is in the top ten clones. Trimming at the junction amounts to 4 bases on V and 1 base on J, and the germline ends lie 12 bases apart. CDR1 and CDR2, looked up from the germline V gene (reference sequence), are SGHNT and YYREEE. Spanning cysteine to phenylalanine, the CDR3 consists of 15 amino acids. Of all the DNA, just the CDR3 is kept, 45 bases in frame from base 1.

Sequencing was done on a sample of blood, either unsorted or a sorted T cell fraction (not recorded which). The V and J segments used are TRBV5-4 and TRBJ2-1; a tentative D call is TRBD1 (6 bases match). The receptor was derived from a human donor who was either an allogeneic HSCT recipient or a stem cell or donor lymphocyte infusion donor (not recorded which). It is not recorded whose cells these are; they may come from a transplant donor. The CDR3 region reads CASSPDRISYNEQFF. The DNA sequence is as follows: TGTGCCAGCAGCCCCGACAGGATATCCTACAATGAGCAGTTCTTC.